Shown below are 23 T cell receptor beta chains from a single sample sequenced in a study of T cell responses to AZD1222 COVID-19 vaccine. TCRdb's table, derived via immunoSEQ multiplex PCR, lists solely in-frame clones and lacks some. The sample has around 100,000 clones, 91% seen once. Here the sequenced sample was peripheral blood, taken on day 0 of AZD1222 vaccination. Source of these receptors: an adult in good health.

The CDR3 sequence is CASSSTSLSTQYF. The CDR3 nucleotides are TGTGCCAGCAGTTCTACATCGCTCTCCACGCAGTATTTT. V usage is TRBV11-3 and J usage is TRBJ2-3; D not certain. This CDR3 comprises 13 residues. V lost 6 bases and J lost 9, with 16 bases in between. From germline, CDR1 is SGHNT and CDR2 YENEEA.

The gene calls are TRBV7-9 and TRBJ2-1; TRBD2 aligns across 11 bases. CDR1 and CDR2 from the germline V gene are SEHNR and FQNEAQ (reference sequence). This CDR3 is built from 16 residues. V lost 5 bases and J lost 4; bases outside the gene matches: 7. In DNA form, the CDR3 reads TGTGCCAGCAGCCTTAACCTAGCGGGAGGATACAATGAGCAGTTCTTC. Protein sequence: CASSLNLAGGYNEQFF.

The chain recombines TRBV11-2 with TRBJ2-7; TRBD2 matches 9 bases. V lost 6 bases, J lost 0 bases, and 3 bases stayed unmatched. From germline, CDR1 is SGHAT and CDR2 FQNNGV. This CDR3 is built from 14 residues. As DNA, the CDR3 is TGTGCCAGCAGGACTAGCGGAAGCTCCTACGAGCAGTACTTC. As protein: CASRTSGSSYEQYF.

This CDR3 is CASSPMGQGFYTF. The CDR3 DNA follows: TGTGCCAGCTCACCCATGGGACAGGGGTTTTACACCTTC. This chain joins TRBV18 and TRBJ1-2; TRBD1 aligns across 10 bases. This CDR3 has 13 residues. J gave up 11 bases and V 3 bases, and 6 bases lay outside the gene matches. The V gene's germline CDR1 is KGHSH and CDR2 LQKENI.

The chain couples TRBV7-8 to TRBJ2-1; tentatively, D is TRBD1 (6 bases). This CDR3 has 16 residues. Trimming removed 2 bases at V and 3 bases at J, with 14 bases between. Looked up from germline, CDR1 is SGHVS and CDR2 is FQNEAQ. The CDR3 DNA sequence: TGTGCCAGCAGCTTACAACAGGGAGTAAACTACAATGAGCAGTTCTTC. Translation gives CASSLQQGVNYNEQFF.

The CDR3 sequence is CASSMRLGAYNEQFF. The CDR3 nucleotides read TGTGCCAGTAGTATGAGGCTGGGGGCCTACAATGAGCAGTTCTTC. The chain recombines TRBV19 with TRBJ2-1; D is perhaps TRBD1 or TRBD2 (5 bases each). With 3 bases removed from V and 2 bases from J, the gap between germline ends came to 11 bases. Germline V gives CDR1 LNHDA, CDR2 SQIVND (reference sequence). The CDR3 spans 15 residues.

This clone came up a few times. The V gene is TRBV3-1 (or the pseudogene TRBV3-2), the J gene TRBJ2-1; tentative D call: TRBD2 (6 bases). This CDR3 is built from 12 residues. Per the germline V gene, CDR1 is LGHDT and CDR2 is YNNKEL (reference sequence). Trimming pared 5 bases from V and 9 bases from J, leaving 11 bases between. CDR3 residues: CASSYTSSEQFF. The CDR3 nucleotides are TGTGCCAGCAGCTACACTAGCAGTGAGCAGTTCTTC.

V is TRBV7-2 and J is TRBJ1-2; weak D call: TRBD1 (5 bases). The CDR3 is made up of 13 amino acids. The V gene's germline CDR1 is SGHTA and CDR2 FQGNSA. V was shortened by 5 bases and J by 2 bases, with 9 bases between the two germline ends. CDR3 sequence reads: CASSRDRNYGYTF. The CDR3 bases are TGTGCCAGCAGCCGTGACAGAAACTATGGCTACACCTTC. The full variable domain, rest sourced from reference TRBV7-2 and TRBJ1-2, is GAGVSQSPSNKVTEKGKDVELRCDPISGHTALYWYRQSLGQGLEFLIYFQGNSAPDKSGLPSDRFSAERTGGSVSTLTIQRTQQEDSAVYLCASSRDRNYGYTFGSGTRLTVV.

This chain connects TRBV7-6 to TRBJ1-1, with D possibly TRBD1 on 6 matching bases. V lost 2 bases to trimming and J lost 0 bases, with 19 bases between them. The CDR3 loop spans 18 amino acids. Germline CDR1 and CDR2: SGHVS and FNYEAQ. The CDR3 sequence: CASSLSWDKNGVNTEAFF. DNA of the CDR3: TGTGCCAGCAGCTTAAGTTGGGACAAAAACGGCGTGAACACTGAAGCTTTCTTT.

The rearrangement joins TRBV7-8 to TRBJ2-7; the D call may be TRBD1 or TRBD2 (5 bases each). Trimming left V 3 bases short and J 7 bases short, with 13 bases between. This CDR3 is built from 13 residues. The germline gives CDR1 SGHVS, CDR2 FQNEAQ. CDR3 loop: CASSLGTAWEQYF. The CDR3 coding sequence is TGTGCCAGCAGCTTGGGGACCGCATGGGAGCAGTACTTC.

The chain is built from TRBV9 and TRBJ1-1; D ambiguous. The ends were cut back, 3 bases at V and 1 base at J, with 10 bases in the middle. Germline-derived CDR1 and CDR2 are SGDLS and YYNGEE. This CDR3 contains 14 residues. DNA of the CDR3: TGTGCCAGCAGCGCAACCTCCAAGAACACTGAAGCTTTCTTT. Amino acids: CASSATSKNTEAFF.

In DNA, the CDR3 is TGTGCCAGCAGCGTCCGGGGAGGCAACTATGGCTACACCTTC. It is translated as CASSVRGGNYGYTF. The gene calls are TRBV7-9 and TRBJ1-2; D ambiguous. V lost 5 bases, J lost 2 bases, and 12 bases lay in between. The CDR3 contains 14 residues. Germline loops: CDR1 SEHNR, CDR2 FQNEAQ (reference sequence).

V is TRBV6-5 and J is TRBJ2-4; 7 bases line up with TRBD2. The CDR3 loop spans 15 amino acids. With V trimmed by 6 bases and J by 2 bases, 7 bases remained unmatched. Germline CDR1 is MNHEY and CDR2 is SVGAGI. The DNA for the CDR3 is TGTGCCAGCAGCCCAGCGGGGTCTTCCAAAAACATTCAGTACTTC. Translated, it gives CASSPAGSSKNIQYF.

V and J are TRBV7-8 and TRBJ1-6, with D perhaps matching TRBD1 (6 bases). Trimming shortened V by 5 bases and J by 6 bases, and 11 bases separated the two germline ends. Per germline, CDR1 SGHVS and CDR2 FQNEAQ. There are 14 residues in the CDR3. The CDR3 is CASSADRSNSPLHF. The DNA of the CDR3 is TGTGCCAGCAGCGCCGACAGGAGTAATTCACCCCTCCACTTT.

The chain links TRBV28 to TRBJ2-1; D possibly corresponds to TRBD1 (5 bases). The ends were cut back, 3 bases at V and 7 bases at J, with 7 bases in the middle. The CDR3 runs 12 residues. CDR1 is MDHEN, CDR2 SYDVKM, per germline. CDR3 in amino acids: CASSFPGNEQFF. The CDR3 DNA reads as TGTGCCAGCAGTTTCCCAGGGAATGAGCAGTTCTTC.

The rearrangement joins TRBV30 to TRBJ1-5, with 7 bases identical to TRBD1. Per the germline V gene, CDR1 is GTSNPN and CDR2 is SVGIG (reference sequence). This CDR3 spans 16 amino acids. The junction had 13 bases not matched to a gene; V was cut back by 2 bases and J by 6 bases. The CDR3 reads CAWSQSRNRGFQPQHF. DNA of the CDR3: TGTGCCTGGAGTCAATCCCGGAACAGGGGATTTCAGCCCCAGCATTTT.

The J gene is TRBJ1-5, the V gene TRBV19; D is uncertain. The CDR3 totals 12 residues. Germline CDR1 reads LNHDA; CDR2 reads SQIVND (reference sequence). Trimming took 6 bases from V and 1 from J, leaving 4 bases between them. The CDR3 DNA reads as TGTGCCAGTAGGGACAGCAATCAGCCCCAGCATTTT. Residues: CASRDSNQPQHF.

The J gene is TRBJ2-5, the V gene TRBV5-1; TRBD2 might be the D (5 bases). Germline loops: CDR1 SGHRS, CDR2 YFSETQ. The length of the CDR3 is 14 residues. The V end was cut by 1 base, the J end by 1 base, with 8 bases between. This CDR3 reads CASSLTSIQETQYF. CDR3 DNA: TGCGCCAGCAGCTTGACTAGTATCCAAGAGACCCAGTACTTC.

The chain employs TRBV6-1 and TRBJ2-2, with TRBD1 identical over 7 bases. Losses at the gene ends were 3 bases for V and 7 bases for J; bases not matched to a gene: 5. Germline V gives CDR1 MNHNS, CDR2 SASEGT. This CDR3 has 14 residues. CDR3 loop: CASSEVTGIGELFF. The CDR3 region has the DNA TGTGCCAGCAGTGAGGTGACAGGGATCGGGGAGCTGTTTTTT.

The rearrangement uses TRBV10-1 and TRBJ2-7; 8 nucleotides align to TRBD2. CDR3 length equals 12 residues. Losses at the gene ends were 8 bases for V and 5 bases for J; bases not matched to a gene: 5. Germline V gene lookup returns CDR1 WNHNN and CDR2 SYGVQD (reference sequence). The CDR3 here is CASLRGGNEQYF. CDR3 bases: TGCGCCAGCCTTCGGGGGGGGAACGAGCAGTACTTC.

This chain joins TRBV7-2 and TRBJ1-6, with 11 bases lining up with TRBD1. The V gene end was trimmed by 6 bases and the J gene end by 5 bases; junction bases not matched to a gene: 3. This CDR3 comprises 15 residues. Germline V gives CDR1 SGHTA, CDR2 FQGNSA. The CDR3 region has the DNA TGTGCCAGCAGAGGACAGGGGGCCCATAATTCACCCCTCCACTTT. Its translation: CASRGQGAHNSPLHF.

The chain is built from TRBV7-2 and TRBJ2-7, with D perhaps assigned TRBD1 or TRBD2 (6 bases each). The V gene lost 2 bases and the J gene lost 0 bases, with 11 bases spanning the gap. CDR1 and CDR2 (germline): SGHTA, FQGNSA. The CDR3 consists of 15 residues. The CDR3 sequence: CASSLRGEISYEQYF. As DNA, the CDR3 is TGTGCCAGCAGCTTAAGGGGGGAGATCTCCTACGAGCAGTACTTC.

This clone was detected a few times. The chain uses TRBV19 and TRBJ2-1; 15 bases map to TRBD2. The CDR3 covers 15 residues. CDR1 is LNHDA and CDR2 is SQIVND in the germline V gene (reference sequence). V lost 11 bases to trimming and J lost 9 bases; unmatched junction nucleotides: 11. The CDR3, as DNA: TGTGCCTTTATGAGGACTAGCGGGAGGGCCATTGAGCAGTTCTTC. It codes for CAFMRTSGRAIEQFF.